This TCR beta chain was observed in a study of immune evolution from preneoplasia to lung adenocarcinoma. Data came from immunoSEQ multiplex PCR; TCRdb stores just in-frame clones and leaves some out. The data show about 14,000 clones, roughly 80% seen once. Germline values: CDR1 GTSNPN, CDR2 SVGIG (reference sequence). The CDR3 runs to 14 residues. V was pared by 4 bases and J by 4 bases, with 14 bases between. The clonotype comes from a person between 65 and 79 years old with lung adenocarcinoma. The chain employs TRBV30 and TRBJ1-3; TRBD1 is a possible D gene (6 bases). The sequenced sample consisted of FFPE minimally invasive lung adenocarcinoma tissue. The CDR3: CAWTKGGPGNTIYF. The CDR3 DNA follows: TGTGCCTGGACCAAGGGGGGGCCGGGAAACACCATATATTTT.